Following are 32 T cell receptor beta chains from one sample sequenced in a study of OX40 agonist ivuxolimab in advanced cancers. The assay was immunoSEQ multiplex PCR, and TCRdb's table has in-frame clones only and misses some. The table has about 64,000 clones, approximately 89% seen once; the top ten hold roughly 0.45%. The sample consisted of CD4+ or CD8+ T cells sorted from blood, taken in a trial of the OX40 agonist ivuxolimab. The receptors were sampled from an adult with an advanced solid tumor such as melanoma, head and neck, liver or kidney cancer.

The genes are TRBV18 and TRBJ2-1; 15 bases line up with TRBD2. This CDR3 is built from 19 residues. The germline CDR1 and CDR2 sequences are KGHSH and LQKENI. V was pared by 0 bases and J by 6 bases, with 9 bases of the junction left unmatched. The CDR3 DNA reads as TGTGCCAGCTCACCACCGGAGGGACTAGCGGGAGGATCGGGCAATGAGCAGTTCTTC. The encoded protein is CASSPPEGLAGGSGNEQFF.

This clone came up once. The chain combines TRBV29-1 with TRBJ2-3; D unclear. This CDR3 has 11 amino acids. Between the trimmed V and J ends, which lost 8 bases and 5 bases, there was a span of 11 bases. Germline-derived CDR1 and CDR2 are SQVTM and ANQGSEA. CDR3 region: CSPRWGDTQYF. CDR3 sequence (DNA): TGCAGCCCACGATGGGGAGATACGCAGTATTTT.

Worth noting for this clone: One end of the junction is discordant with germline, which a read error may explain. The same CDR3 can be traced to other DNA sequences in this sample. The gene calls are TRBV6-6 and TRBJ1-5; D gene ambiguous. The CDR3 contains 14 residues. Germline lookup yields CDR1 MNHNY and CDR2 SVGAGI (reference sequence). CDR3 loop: CASSPQFSNQPQHF. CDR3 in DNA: TGCGCCAGCAGCCCACAGTTTAGCAATCAGCCCCAGCATTTT.

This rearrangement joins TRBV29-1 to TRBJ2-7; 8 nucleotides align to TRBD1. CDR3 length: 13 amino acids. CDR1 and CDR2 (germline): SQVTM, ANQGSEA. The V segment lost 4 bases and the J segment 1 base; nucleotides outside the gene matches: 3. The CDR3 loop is CSVAGGISYEQYF. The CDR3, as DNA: TGCAGCGTTGCAGGGGGCATTTCCTACGAGCAGTACTTC.

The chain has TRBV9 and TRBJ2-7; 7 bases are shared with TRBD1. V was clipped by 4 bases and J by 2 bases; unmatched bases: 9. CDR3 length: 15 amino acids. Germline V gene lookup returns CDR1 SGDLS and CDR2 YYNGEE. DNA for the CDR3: TGTGCCAGCAGCTATGGGACAGCGACAACCTACGAGCAGTACTTC. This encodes CASSYGTATTYEQYF.

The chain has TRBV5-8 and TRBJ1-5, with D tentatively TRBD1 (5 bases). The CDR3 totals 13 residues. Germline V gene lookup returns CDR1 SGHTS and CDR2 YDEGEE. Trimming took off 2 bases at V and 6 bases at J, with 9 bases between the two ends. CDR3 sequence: CASSLRGRQPQHF. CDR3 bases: TGTGCCAGCAGCTTACGGGGACGTCAGCCCCAGCATTTT.

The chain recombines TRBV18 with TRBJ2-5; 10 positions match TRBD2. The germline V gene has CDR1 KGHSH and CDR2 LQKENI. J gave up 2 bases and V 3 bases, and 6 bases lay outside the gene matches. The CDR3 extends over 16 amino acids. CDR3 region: CASSPLAGADQETQYF. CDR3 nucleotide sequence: TGTGCCAGCTCACCTCTAGCGGGAGCAGATCAAGAGACCCAGTACTTC.

The CDR3 DNA reads as TGTGCCAGTATCAGGACCGATTCTAACTATGGCTACACCTTC. Translating gives CASIRTDSNYGYTF. V is TRBV19 and J is TRBJ1-2; unclear D gene. The CDR3 is made up of 14 amino acids. In germline, CDR1 is LNHDA, CDR2 SQIVND (reference sequence). Trimming removed 7 bases from V and 0 bases from J, with 12 bases in between.

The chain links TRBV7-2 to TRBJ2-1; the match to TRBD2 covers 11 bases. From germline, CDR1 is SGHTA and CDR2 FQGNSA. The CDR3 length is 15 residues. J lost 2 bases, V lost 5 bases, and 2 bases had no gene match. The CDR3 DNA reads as TGTGCCAGCAGCCCGACTAGCGGGACCTACAATGAGCAGTTCTTC. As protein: CASSPTSGTYNEQFF. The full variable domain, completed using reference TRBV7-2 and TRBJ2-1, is GAGVSQSPSNKVTEKGKDVELRCDPISGHTALYWYRQSLGQGLEFLIYFQGNSAPDKSGLPSDRFSAERTGGSVSTLTIQRTQQEDSAVYLCASSPTSGTYNEQFFGPGTRLTVL.

CDR3 nucleotides: TGTGCCATCAGTGGGGGACTAGCGGGAGGAGTCGGCCAAGAGACCCAGTACTTC. Its protein product is CAISGGLAGGVGQETQYF. V is TRBV10-3 and J is TRBJ2-5, with TRBD2 identical over 15 bases. Germline CDR1 and CDR2: ENHRY and SYGVKD. The J segment lost 1 base and the V segment lost 4 bases, leaving 7 bases of the junction unmatched. The length of the CDR3 is 18 residues.

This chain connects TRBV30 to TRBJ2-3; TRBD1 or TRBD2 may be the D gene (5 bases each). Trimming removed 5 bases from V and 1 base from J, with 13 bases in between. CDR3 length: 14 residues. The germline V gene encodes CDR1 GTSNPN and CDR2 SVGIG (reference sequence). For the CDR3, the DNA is TGTGCCTGGTCCGAGAGGGGAGGCACAGATACGCAGTATTTT. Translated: CAWSERGGTDTQYF.

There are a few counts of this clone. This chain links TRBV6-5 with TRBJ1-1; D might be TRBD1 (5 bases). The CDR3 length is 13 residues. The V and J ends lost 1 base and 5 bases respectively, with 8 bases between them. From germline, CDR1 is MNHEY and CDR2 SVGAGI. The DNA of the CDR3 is TGTGCCAGCAGTTACTATGGGGGGACTGAAGCTTTCTTT. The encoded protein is CASSYYGGTEAFF.

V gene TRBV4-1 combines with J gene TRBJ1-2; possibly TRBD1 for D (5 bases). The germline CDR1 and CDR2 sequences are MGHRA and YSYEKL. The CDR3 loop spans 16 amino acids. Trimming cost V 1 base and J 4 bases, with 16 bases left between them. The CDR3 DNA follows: TGCGCCAGCAGCCAAGTCGGTGAAGGGGCGACCTATGGCTACACCTTC. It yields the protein CASSQVGEGATYGYTF.

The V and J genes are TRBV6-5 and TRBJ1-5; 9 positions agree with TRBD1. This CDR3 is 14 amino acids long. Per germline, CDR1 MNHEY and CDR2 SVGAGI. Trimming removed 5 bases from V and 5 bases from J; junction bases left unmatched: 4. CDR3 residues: CASSAGTGYQPQHF. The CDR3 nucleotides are TGTGCCAGCAGTGCCGGGACAGGGTATCAGCCCCAGCATTTT.

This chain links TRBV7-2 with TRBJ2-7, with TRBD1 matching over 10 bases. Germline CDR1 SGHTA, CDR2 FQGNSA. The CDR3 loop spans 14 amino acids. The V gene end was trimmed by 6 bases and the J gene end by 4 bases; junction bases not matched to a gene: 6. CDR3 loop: CASSPGTGVYEQYF. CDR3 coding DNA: TGTGCCAGCAGTCCCGGGACAGGGGTGTACGAGCAGTACTTC.

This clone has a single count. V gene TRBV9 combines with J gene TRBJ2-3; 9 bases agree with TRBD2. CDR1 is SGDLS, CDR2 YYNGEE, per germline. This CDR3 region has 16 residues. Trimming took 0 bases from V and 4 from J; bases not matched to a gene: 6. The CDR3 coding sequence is TGTGCCAGCAGCGTAGGGGCGGGAGGGATCCCAGATACGCAGTATTTT. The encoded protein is CASSVGAGGIPDTQYF.

The DNA of the CDR3 is TGCGCCAGCAGCTTGTTTGGTGGAGTCAACACTGAAGCTTTCTTT. Its protein product is CASSLFGGVNTEAFF. The rearrangement uses TRBV5-1 and TRBJ1-1, with D uncertain. The ends were cut back, 1 base at V and 2 bases at J, with 12 bases in the middle. CDR1 and CDR2 (germline): SGHRS, YFSETQ. The CDR3 sequence is 15 residues long. Full variable domain (rest looked up from reference TRBV5-1 and TRBJ1-1): KAGVTQTPRYLIKTRGQQVTLSCSPISGHRSVSWYQQTPGQGLQFLFEYFSETQRNKGNFPGRFSGRQFSNSRSEMNVSTLELGDSALYLCASSLFGGVNTEAFFGQGTRLTVV.

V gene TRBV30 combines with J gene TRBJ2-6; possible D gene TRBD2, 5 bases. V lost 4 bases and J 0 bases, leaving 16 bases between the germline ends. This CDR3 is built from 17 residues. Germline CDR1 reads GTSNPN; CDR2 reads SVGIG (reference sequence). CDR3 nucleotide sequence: TGTGCCTGGACCCCCGGGGTCCTCCGCTCTGGGGCCAACGTCCTGACTTTC. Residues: CAWTPGVLRSGANVLTF.

Written as DNA, the CDR3 is TGTGCTACCACCTGGGGAACAATGCTAACCGGGGAGCTGTTTTTT. Its protein is CATTWGTMLTGELFF. This chain uses TRBV12-5 with TRBJ2-2; D gene ambiguous. The germline gives CDR1 LGHNT, CDR2 FRNRAP. V gave up 10 bases and J gave up 5 bases, with 20 bases separating them. The CDR3 is made up of 15 amino acids.

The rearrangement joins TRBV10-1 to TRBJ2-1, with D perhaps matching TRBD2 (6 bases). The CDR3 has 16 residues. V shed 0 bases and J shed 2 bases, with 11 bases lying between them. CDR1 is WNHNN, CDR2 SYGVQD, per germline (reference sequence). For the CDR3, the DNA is TGCGCCAGCAGTGAGTCCCAGCGGGTTACCTACAATGAGCAGTTCTTC. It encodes CASSESQRVTYNEQFF.

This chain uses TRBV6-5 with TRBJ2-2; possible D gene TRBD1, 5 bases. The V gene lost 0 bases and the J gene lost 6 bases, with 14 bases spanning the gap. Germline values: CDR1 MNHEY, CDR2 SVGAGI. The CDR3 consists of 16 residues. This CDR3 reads CASSYSGVLTPGELFF. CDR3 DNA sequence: TGTGCCAGCAGTTACTCAGGGGTACTAACGCCCGGGGAGCTGTTTTTT.

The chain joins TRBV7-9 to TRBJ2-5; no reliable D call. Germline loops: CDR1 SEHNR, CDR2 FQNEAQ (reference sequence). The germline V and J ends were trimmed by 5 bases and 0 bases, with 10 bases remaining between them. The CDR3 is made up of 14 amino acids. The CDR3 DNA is TGTGCCAGCAGCCACCGGAGTCACCAAGAGACCCAGTACTTC. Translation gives CASSHRSHQETQYF. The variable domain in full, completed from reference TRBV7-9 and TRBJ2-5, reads DTGVSQNPRHKITKRGQNVTFRCDPISEHNRLYWYRQTLGQGPEFLTYFQNEAQLEKSRLLSDRFSAERPKGSFSTLEIQRTEQGDSAMYLCASSHRSHQETQYFGPGTRLLVL.

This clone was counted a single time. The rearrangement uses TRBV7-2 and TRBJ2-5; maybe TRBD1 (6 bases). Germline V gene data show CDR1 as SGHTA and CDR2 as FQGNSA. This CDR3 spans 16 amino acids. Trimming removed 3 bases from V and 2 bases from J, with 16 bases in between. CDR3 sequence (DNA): TGTGCCAGCAGCTTGTTCCCGGCAGGGGAGCAAGAGACCCAGTACTTC. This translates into CASSLFPAGEQETQYF.

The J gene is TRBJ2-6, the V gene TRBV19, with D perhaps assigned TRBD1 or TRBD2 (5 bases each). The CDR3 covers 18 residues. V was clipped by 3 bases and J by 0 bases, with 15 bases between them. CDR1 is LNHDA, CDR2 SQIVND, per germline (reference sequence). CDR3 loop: CASSMLSDTSSGANVLTF. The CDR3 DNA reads TGTGCCAGTAGTATGTTATCGGACACTAGCTCTGGGGCCAACGTCCTGACTTTC.

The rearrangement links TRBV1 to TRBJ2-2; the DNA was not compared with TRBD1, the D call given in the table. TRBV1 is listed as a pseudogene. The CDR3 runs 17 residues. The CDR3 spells CTSSQERQVKATGELFF. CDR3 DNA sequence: TGCACCAGCAGCCAAGAGAGACAGGTAAAAGCCACCGGGGAGCTGTTTTTT.

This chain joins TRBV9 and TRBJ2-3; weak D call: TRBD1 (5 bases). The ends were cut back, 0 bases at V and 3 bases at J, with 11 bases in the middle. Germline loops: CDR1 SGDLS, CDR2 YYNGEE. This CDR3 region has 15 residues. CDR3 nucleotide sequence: TGTGCCAGCAGCGTAGGTGGGGCAAGGACAGATACGCAGTATTTT. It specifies CASSVGGARTDTQYF.

CDR3 residues: CASSQTFVNEQFF. DNA for the CDR3: TGTGCCAGCAGTCAAACCTTCGTGAATGAGCAGTTCTTC. The chain carries TRBV6-5 and TRBJ2-1; no clear D gene. CDR3 length: 13 amino acids. The germline V and J ends were trimmed by 5 bases and 7 bases, with 12 bases remaining between them. Germline values: CDR1 MNHEY, CDR2 SVGAGI.

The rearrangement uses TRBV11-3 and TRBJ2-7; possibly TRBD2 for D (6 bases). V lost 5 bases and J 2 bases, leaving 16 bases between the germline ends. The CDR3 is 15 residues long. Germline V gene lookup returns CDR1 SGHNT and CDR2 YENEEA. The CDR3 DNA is TGTGCCAGCAGCCGTTTAGCGGCCTTGACCTACGAGCAGTACTTC. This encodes CASSRLAALTYEQYF. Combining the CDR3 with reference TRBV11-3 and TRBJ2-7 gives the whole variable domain EAGVVQSPRYKIIEKKQPVAFWCNPISGHNTLYWYLQNLGQGPELLIRYENEEAVDDSQLPKDRFSAERLKGVDSTLKIQPAELGDSAVYLCASSRLAALTYEQYFGPGTRLTVT.

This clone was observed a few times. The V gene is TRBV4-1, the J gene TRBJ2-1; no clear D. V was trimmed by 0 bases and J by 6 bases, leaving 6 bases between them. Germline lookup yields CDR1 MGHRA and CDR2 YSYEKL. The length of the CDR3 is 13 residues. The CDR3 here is CASSQDYLNEQFF. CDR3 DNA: TGCGCCAGCAGCCAAGACTACCTCAATGAGCAGTTCTTC.

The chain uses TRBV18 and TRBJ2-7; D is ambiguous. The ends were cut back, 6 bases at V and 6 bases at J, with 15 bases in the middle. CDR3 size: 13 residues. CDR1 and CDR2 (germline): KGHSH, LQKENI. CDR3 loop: CASSHGPPGEQYF. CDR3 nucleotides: TGTGCCAGCTCCCATGGGCCTCCGGGCGAGCAGTACTTC.

The CDR3 sequence: CASSPSQGAGNIQYF. CDR3 DNA: TGCGCCAGCAGCCCGTCACAGGGGGCTGGGAACATTCAGTACTTC. This rearrangement joins TRBV5-1 to TRBJ2-4; 9 bases agree with TRBD1. Germline V CDR1 and CDR2: SGHRS, YFSETQ. Losses at the gene ends were 4 bases for V and 7 bases for J; bases not matched to a gene: 9. This CDR3 contains 15 residues.

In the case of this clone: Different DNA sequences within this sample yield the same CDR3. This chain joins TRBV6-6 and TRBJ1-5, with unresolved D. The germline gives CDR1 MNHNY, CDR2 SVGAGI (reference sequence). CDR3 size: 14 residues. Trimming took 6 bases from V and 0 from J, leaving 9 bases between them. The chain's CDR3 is CASSDQLSNQPQHF. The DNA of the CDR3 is TGTGCCAGCAGCGACCAGCTTAGCAATCAGCCCCAGCATTTT.